This is a list of T cell receptor beta chains from one sample in a study of cytomegalovirus exposure and HLA in healthy donors. Clones were read by immunoSEQ multiplex PCR, and TCRdb kept only the in-frame ones, dropping some. Of nearly 95,000 clones in the sample, less than 65% were seen once. Sequencing used PBMCs. These TCRs come from a woman in her twenties or thirties in good health and CMV-seronegative. The CDR3 runs from the conserved cysteine through the conserved F or W. The D gene is left open where the match is weak. Clone size is not always given. Where it is, it says once, few, many or a class for expanded clones.

j_gene | v_gene | abundance | d_gene | CDR3nt | CDR3aa
TRBJ1-5 | TRBV27 | NA | NA | TGTGCCAGCAGGCCTCTCAGGGGTGATGGGAGCAATCAGCCCCAGCATTTT | CASRPLRGDGSNQPQHF
TRBJ2-7 | TRBV6-1 | NA | TRBD1 | TGTGCCAGCAGTCAAACTCAGGGGGCCGTGGGGCAGTACTTC | CASSQTQGAVGQYF
TRBJ2-7 | TRBV6-6 | NA | TRBD2 | TGTGCCAGCAGTTACCGGACTAGCGAGGACGAGCAGTACTTC | CASSYRTSEDEQYF
TRBJ1-6 | TRBV11-2 | NA | TRBD1 | TGTGCCAGCAGACAACCAGGGGGCGGCTGGGATTCACCCCTCCACTTT | CASRQPGGGWDSPLHF
TRBJ1-1 | TRBV7-9 | NA | TRBD1 | TGTGCCAGCAGCGCACAGGGGGGGAACACTGAAGCTTTCTTT | CASSAQGGNTEAFF
TRBJ2-2 | TRBV19 | NA | TRBD1 | TGTGCCAGTAGTGTATACGGGAACAGGGGTAACACCGGGGAGCTGTTTTTT | CASSVYGNRGNTGELFF
TRBJ1-2 | TRBV29-1 | once | NA | TGCCGCGTTGACAGGAACTATGGCTACACCTTC | CRVDRNYGYTF
TRBJ2-1 | TRBV19 | NA | TRBD2 | TGTGCCAGTAGTAATCTAGCGGGGGGGCCCAATGAGCAGTTCTTC | CASSNLAGGPNEQFF
TRBJ2-7 | TRBV28 | few | NA | TGTGCCAGCAGTTTAAATTCTTGGGGACACTCCTACGAGCAGTACTTC | CASSLNSWGHSYEQYF
TRBJ1-5 | TRBV6-8 | NA | TRBD1 | TGTGCCAGCAGTTACTTTGGGGACAGGGGTTATCAGCCCCAGCATTTT | CASSYFGDRGYQPQHF
TRBJ2-3 | TRBV18 | NA | TRBD2 | TGTGCCAGCTCACTAGGACTAGCGCTAAGCACAGATACGCAGTATTTT | CASSLGLALSTDTQYF
TRBJ2-2 | TRBV5-1 | NA | TRBD1 | TGCGCCAGCAGCTACCAACGCCCGGACAGGGTCACCGGGGAGCTGTTTTTT | CASSYQRPDRVTGELFF
TRBJ1-1 | TRBV18 | NA | NA | TGTGCCAGCACTCCATTACAGGGAGTCGCTGAAGCTTTCTTT | CASTPLQGVAEAFF
TRBJ2-4 | TRBV19 | few | TRBD1 | TGTGCCAGTAGTATCGTCAGGGGGGCCAAAAACATTCAGTACTTC | CASSIVRGAKNIQYF
TRBJ1-2 | TRBV6-5 | NA | NA | TGTGCCAGCAAGAAAGAACAAGACTATGGCTACACCTTC | CASKKEQDYGYTF
TRBJ2-5 | TRBV10-3 | NA | TRBD2 | TGTGCCATCAGTGCTAGCGGAGGCGGAGAGACCCAGTACTTC | CAISASGGGETQYF
TRBJ1-4 | TRBV11-2 | few | NA | TGTGCCAGCAGCTCCATACCCACAGGGAAGGAAAAACTGTTTTTT | CASSSIPTGKEKLFF